This is a list of T cell receptor beta chains from one sample in a study of cytomegalovirus exposure and HLA in healthy donors. Only in-frame clones appear in the TCRdb table, and some are missing; sequencing was by immunoSEQ multiplex PCR. The table has 100,000 to 150,000 clones, about 76% seen once. The sequencing sample was made of PBMCs. Receptors originate from a woman in her thirties or forties in good health and CMV-seronegative. Both conserved end residues are part of each CDR3. Each record gives: D gene, clone size, V gene, J gene, CDR3 DNA, CDR3 protein. The D gene is left open where the match is weak. Clone size, where shown, is once, few, many, or a class for clones that have expanded.

>TRBD1|NA|TRBV4-1|TRBJ1-4
TGCGCCAGCAGCCTTCGGGACAGTATTAATGAAAAACTGTTTTTT
CASSLRDSINEKLFF
>TRBD1|NA|TRBV5-4|TRBJ2-7
TGTGCCAGCAGCCCACGCCGGACAGGGGCCTCCTACGAGCAGTACTTC
CASSPRRTGASYEQYF
>TRBD1|few|TRBV7-9|TRBJ1-2
TGTGCCAGCAGCTACCCGGACAGGGGGCTTAACTATGGCTACACCTTC
CASSYPDRGLNYGYTF
>NA|NA|TRBV27|TRBJ2-1
TGTGCCAGCAGTCCGCCGGGAGTCGGTGAGCAGTTCTTC
CASSPPGVGEQFF
>TRBD1|NA|TRBV7-9|TRBJ1-4
TGTGCCAGCAGCTTAGATCCGACAGGGGTGGAAAAACTGTTTTTT
CASSLDPTGVEKLFF
>TRBD2|once|TRBV9|TRBJ2-1
TGTGCCAGCAGCTTTAGGATAGCGGGGGTCTACAATGAGCAGTTCTTC
CASSFRIAGVYNEQFF
>TRBD1|NA|TRBV5-1|TRBJ1-1
TGCGCCAGCAGCAGAGGGGGCGCGGACACTGAAGCTTTCTTT
CASSRGGADTEAFF
>NA|NA|TRBV28|TRBJ1-1
TGTGCCAGCAGGGAGGGGCCGCAAGGCACTGAAGCTTTCTTT
CASREGPQGTEAFF
>NA|NA|TRBV5-6|TRBJ1-2
TGTGCCAGCAGCTTGGTGGACAGCAACTATGGCTACACCTTC
CASSLVDSNYGYTF
>NA|NA|TRBV25-1|TRBJ2-1
TGTGCCAGCACCCCCCCTGTGAGGGTCAATGAGCAGTTCTTC
CASTPPVRVNEQFF
>TRBD1|NA|TRBV7-2|TRBJ1-2
TGTGCCAGCAGCCCACGGGACAGCACTAACTATGGCTACACCTTC
CASSPRDSTNYGYTF
>TRBD2|NA|TRBV30|TRBJ2-3
TGTGCCTGGAGTAGCGGGGGGGCAAAAGTCACAGATACGCAGTATTTT
CAWSSGGAKVTDTQYF
>NA|NA|TRBV27|TRBJ2-5
TGTGCCAGCACCTCAGGGAGGGGGGAGCAGTACTTC
CASTSGRGEQYF
>NA|NA|TRBV5-1|TRBJ2-7
TGCGCCAGCAGCTTGTCAGGGTGCGAGCAGTACTTC
CASSLSGCEQYF
>NA|NA|TRBV19|TRBJ2-3
TGTGCCAGTAGTATCGGACTGGCCAATACGCAGTATTTT
CASSIGLANTQYF
>NA|NA|TRBV30|TRBJ2-7
TGTGCCTGGAGTGTATCAGAGGCGGACTACGAGCAGTACTTC
CAWSVSEADYEQYF
>TRBD2|medium-sized|TRBV7-2|TRBJ2-3
TGTGCCAGCAGCGAAGTAATAGCTAGCGGGGGGGATACGCAGTATTTT
CASSEVIASGGDTQYF
>NA|NA|TRBV29-1|TRBJ2-5
TGCAGCGCCGACTTGAAAGAGACCCAGTACTTC
CSADLKETQYF